A selection of T cell receptor beta chains follows, all from one sample in a study of blood T cell repertoires in COVID-19. TCRdb's table, derived via immunoSEQ multiplex PCR, lists solely in-frame clones and lacks some. Among a few hundred thousand clones listed, more than 75% were seen once. Sequences were obtained from PBMCs or T cells enriched from blood (not recorded which). The receptors were sampled from a woman between 18 and 29 years old who had recovered from COVID-19. CDR3s include the opening cysteine and the closing phenylalanine or tryptophan. The order of the fields is J gene, CDR3 length, clone size, D gene, V gene, CDR3 DNA, CDR3 protein. D genes are given only for firm matches. Clone sizes are given selectively: once, few, many, or a class where the clone is expanded.

TRBJ2-7 | 15 | - | TRBD1 | TRBV5-6 | TGTGCCAGCACCTTGGGGGACAGGGGATTCTACGAGCAGTACTTC | CASTLGDRGFYEQYF
TRBJ2-3 | 13 | - | - | TRBV6-2/TRBV6-3 | TGTGCCAGCAGTTCCCAGTCCCCAGATACGCAGTATTTT | CASSSQSPDTQYF
TRBJ2-1 | 14 | - | - | TRBV4-2 | TGTGCCAGCAGTCCAAGGGGCACGGACAATGAGCAGTTCTTC | CASSPRGTDNEQFF
TRBJ1-2 | 15 | - | - | TRBV5-8 | TGTGCCAGCAGCCGAGAGAGGACAGATGGTTATGGTTACACCTTC | CASSRERTDGYGYTF
TRBJ1-1 | 16 | - | - | TRBV6-1 | TGTGCCAGCAGTGAAAATAGGAGGGTCGTGAACACTGAAGCTTTCTTT | CASSENRRVVNTEAFF
TRBJ2-3 | 17 | - | - | TRBV19 | TGTGCCAGTAGTATCGGGACACCAGTGAGACGCACAGATACGCAGTATTTT | CASSIGTPVRRTDTQYF
TRBJ1-1 | 16 | few | TRBD1 | TRBV5-1 | TGCGCCAGCAGCCTCAGGGGGCCAACTTTATACACTGAAGCTTTCTTT | CASSLRGPTLYTEAFF
TRBJ1-5 | 17 | once | - | TRBV4-2 | TGTGCCAGCAGCCCGGATGCGGGGTCCTATAGCAATCAGCCCCAGCATTTT | CASSPDAGSYSNQPQHF
TRBJ1-1 | 15 | - | - | TRBV27 | TGTGCCAGCAGTTTAGGGGCCCCTGTGGGCACTGAAGCTTTCTTT | CASSLGAPVGTEAFF
TRBJ1-2 | 12 | - | TRBD1 | TRBV6-5 | TGTGCCAGCAGTCGGACAGGAGAGGGCTACACCTTC | CASSRTGEGYTF
TRBJ1-5 | 14 | - | TRBD1 | TRBV28 | TGTGCCAGCAGTCTAGGGGGCTCGGCTCAGCCCCAGCATTTT | CASSLGGSAQPQHF
TRBJ2-7 | 16 | once | TRBD2 | TRBV18 | TGTGCCAGCTCACCAGGGGCTAGCGGGAGCTCCTACGAGCAGTACTTC | CASSPGASGSSYEQYF
TRBJ2-3 | 16 | - | TRBD2 | TRBV5-4 | TGTGCCAGCAGCCATCGGACTAGCGGGGGCACAGATACGCAGTATTTT | CASSHRTSGGTDTQYF
TRBJ1-2 | 13 | - | TRBD1 | TRBV12-3/TRBV12-4 | TGTGCCAGCAGTCCATGGGACAGCGGGGGCTACACCTTC | CASSPWDSGGYTF
TRBJ2-7 | 12 | - | - | TRBV9 | TGTGCCAGCAGCCAGGAAAACTACGAGCAGTACTTC | CASSQENYEQYF
TRBJ1-2 | 15 | - | - | TRBV19 | TGTGCCAGTAGTACCAAAACCGGGACTAACCATGGCTACACCTTC | CASSTKTGTNHGYTF
TRBJ1-3 | 16 | - | - | TRBV4-1 | TGCGCCAGCAGCCAAGATCGGACAATCTCTGGAAACACCATATATTTT | CASSQDRTISGNTIYF
TRBJ2-3 | 17 | - | TRBD2 | TRBV10-1 | TGCGCCAGCAGTGAGTTTCCGGGACTAGCGCCGGAAGATACGCAGTATTTT | CASSEFPGLAPEDTQYF
TRBJ2-1 | 15 | - | TRBD2 | TRBV5-4 | TGTGCCAGCAGCCCTCGGACTAGCGGGGGATATGAGCAGTTCTTC | CASSPRTSGGYEQFF
TRBJ2-3 | 14 | - | TRBD1 | TRBV7-3 | TGTGCCAGCAGTCGGGACAGGACCACAGATACGCAGTATTTT | CASSRDRTTDTQYF
TRBJ2-3 | 15 | - | TRBD1 | TRBV5-4 | TGTGCCAGCAGGGACAGGGGGCGCGGCACAGATACGCAGTATTTT | CASRDRGRGTDTQYF
TRBJ2-7 | 17 | once | TRBD1 | TRBV18 | TGTGCCAGCTCACCGGCTTTATCAGGGGGATCTTCGAACGAGCAGTACTTC | CASSPALSGGSSNEQYF
TRBJ1-1 | 14 | once | - | TRBV28 | TGTGCCAGCAGCTATCGGGACATCCGCCCTGAAGCTTTCTTT | CASSYRDIRPEAFF
TRBJ1-2 | 14 | - | TRBD1 | TRBV19 | TGTGCCAGTAGTATTCCCGGACAGGGTTATGGCTACACCTTC | CASSIPGQGYGYTF
TRBJ1-1 | 15 | - | TRBD1 | TRBV5-1 | TGCGCCAGCAGCGGATCAGGGGGCGTGAACACTGAAGCTTTCTTT | CASSGSGGVNTEAFF
TRBJ2-7 | 14 | - | TRBD2 | TRBV24-1 | TGTGCCACCAGGGGGACTAGCGGGGCCTACGAGCAGTACTTC | CATRGTSGAYEQYF
TRBJ1-3 | 17 | few | - | TRBV4-1 | TGCGCCAGCAGCCAAGACCCGTTGGGGGGCTCTGGAAACACCATATATTTT | CASSQDPLGGSGNTIYF
TRBJ2-5 | 14 | - | - | TRBV27 | TGTGCCAGCAGTTCTGGACAGACCCAAGAGACCCAGTACTTC | CASSSGQTQETQYF
TRBJ2-5 | 15 | once | TRBD2 | TRBV13 | TGTGCCAGCAGCTTAGCTCCTAGCGGGCAAGAGACCCAGTACTTC | CASSLAPSGQETQYF
TRBJ1-1 | 14 | - | TRBD1 | TRBV9 | TGTGCCAGCAGCTACCGGGACAGGGCTTCTGAAGCTTTCTTT | CASSYRDRASEAFF
TRBJ2-3 | 15 | many | TRBD2 | TRBV6-5 | TGTGCCAGCAGATCGGGACTAGCGGGCACAGATACGCAGTATTTT | CASRSGLAGTDTQYF
TRBJ1-1 | 16 | - | - | TRBV4-1 | TGCGCCAGCGGAAGGTGGGCAACTGGCCCCGACACTGAAGCTTTCTTT | CASGRWATGPDTEAFF
TRBJ1-6 | 14 | - | - | TRBV6-2/TRBV6-3 | TGTGCCAGCAGTTCACTGACCCGGGAACGTCCCCTCCACTTT | CASSSLTRERPLHF
TRBJ2-3 | 13 | - | TRBD1 | TRBV7-8 | TGTGCCAGCAGGGAGACAGGGGCCCCCACGCAGTATTTT | CASRETGAPTQYF
TRBJ1-2 | 13 | - | TRBD1 | TRBV6-5 | TGTGCCAGCAGCCGGGACAGCTACTATGGCTACACCTTC | CASSRDSYYGYTF
TRBJ2-1 | 18 | once | - | TRBV18 | TGTGCCAGCTCACCACCGGGACACATAATCTTCTCCTACAATGAGCAGTTCTTC | CASSPPGHIIFSYNEQFF
TRBJ1-4 | 15 | - | - | TRBV30 | TGTGCCTGGAGCAGTGCCACCGCAACTAATGAAAAACTGTTTTTT | CAWSSATATNEKLFF
TRBJ1-6 | 15 | few | - | TRBV2 | TGTGCCAGCAGTGGGTCGGGGTTTCAAATTTCACCCCTCCACTTT | CASSGSGFQISPLHF
TRBJ2-5 | 15 | - | TRBD1 | TRBV7-3 | TGTGCCAGCAGCTTGCAGGGGGCAATAGGGGAGACCCAGTACTTC | CASSLQGAIGETQYF
TRBJ2-2 | 19 | - | TRBD2 | TRBV6-2/TRBV6-3 | TGTGCCAGCAGTTACTCTCGTACGGAGCGGGGGGGCGACACCGGGGAGCTGTTTTTT | CASSYSRTERGGDTGELFF
TRBJ2-7 | 14 | - | TRBD1 | TRBV19 | TGTGCCAGTAGTATGGGGGACAGCTCCTACGAGCAGTACTTC | CASSMGDSSYEQYF
TRBJ2-1 | 16 | - | - | TRBV27 | TGTGCCAGCAGTTTACGGGGACTCCTAAGTTCTAATGAGCAGTTCTTC | CASSLRGLLSSNEQFF
TRBJ2-5 | 16 | - | - | TRBV9 | TGTGCCAGCAGCCCCTTCGGAGTAGCCGTCCAAGAGACCCAGTACTTC | CASSPFGVAVQETQYF
TRBJ2-4 | 13 | - | - | TRBV12-3/TRBV12-4 | TGTGCCAGCAGGATCTCGGGACATAACATTCAGTACTTC | CASRISGHNIQYF
TRBJ1-3 | 16 | - | - | TRBV15 | TGTGCCACCAGCAGAGATACCGGGAACTCTGGAAACACCATATATTTT | CATSRDTGNSGNTIYF
TRBJ1-2 | 13 | few | TRBD1 | TRBV6-6 | TGTGCCAGCAGCAGGACAGGGTCCAGTGGCTACACCTTC | CASSRTGSSGYTF
TRBJ2-2 | 16 | - | - | TRBV18 | TGTGCCAGCTCACCAACGAAGGGGCTGGGCACCGGGGAGCTGTTTTTT | CASSPTKGLGTGELFF
TRBJ1-2 | 15 | - | - | TRBV23-1 | TGCGCCAGCAGTCCTGAGGGAGAGGGAATCTATGGCTACACCTTC | CASSPEGEGIYGYTF
TRBJ2-7 | 15 | - | - | TRBV6-6 | TGTGCCAGCAGCCCTTACGGAGGACTGTCCTACGAGCAGTACTTC | CASSPYGGLSYEQYF